This T cell receptor (beta chain) comes out of a study of cytomegalovirus exposure and HLA in healthy donors. The donors were healthy bone marrow donors. On this clone itself: Its antigen remains unknown. At one of its ends the junction is not consistent with the germline gene, which may arise from a read error.

Findings of the study overall: V- and J-gene trimming in TCR beta was tied to a missense DCLRE1C variant by an analysis performed later. Prior analysis indicated that the majority of TCR beta V segments exhibited productivity approximately 90% or approximately 30% of the time.

Germline loops: CDR1 GTSNPN, CDR2 SVGIG (reference sequence). The CDR3 has 15 amino acids. The PCR employed 60 Vbeta primers together with 13 Jbeta primers. The assay was immunoSEQ multiplex PCR, and TCRdb's table has in-frame clones only and misses some. The sample holds around 76,000 clones. This sequence joins TRBV30 and TRBJ1-6; 9 bases are a match to TRBD1. The sequenced material came from PBMCs. This TCR came from a boy aged 10-17 years in good health and CMV-seronegative. CDR3 loop: CAGSAQGQGDSPLHF. DNA for the CDR3: TGTGCCGGGAGCGCCCAGGGACAGGGCGATTCACCCCTCCACTTT. The full variable domain, in which reference TRBV30 and TRBJ1-6 provide the parts outside the CDR3, is SQTIHQWPATLVQPVGSPLSLECTVEGTSNPNLYWYRQAAGRGLQLLFYSVGIGQISSEVPQNLSASRPQDRQFILSSKKLLLSDSGFYLCAGSAQGQGDSPLHFGNGTRLTVT.